The sequence of this T cell receptor (beta chain) was determined in a study of blood T cell repertoires in COVID-19. Study details: Sites in the United States, Italy and Spain provided acute and convalescent COVID-19 samples. The cDNA or gDNA used as material had been derived from T cells, B-cell-depleted T cells, or PBMCs.

Authors' analysis steps: Scientists estimated how many nucleated cells there were by amplifying reference gene primers. Profiling relied on immunoSEQ multiplex PCR, and the TCRdb table lists in-frame clones only, not all of them. From that table come the V and J calls and clone size; the DNA was used to work out D and trimming. Of about 56,000 clones in the sample, roughly 90% are singletons; the top ten hold 20% to 25%. With 4 bases clipped from V and 5 bases from J, the junction kept 9 bases outside the gene matches. Germline loops: CDR1 SGHRS, CDR2 YFSETQ. The CDR3 is 18 residues long. The TCR originated in a human donor in a cohort sampled during active COVID-19. The sample comprised peripheral blood. The chain links TRBV5-1 to TRBJ2-2; 15 bases are a match to TRBD2. CDR3 DNA sequence: TGCGCCAGCAGCGCCGGACTAGCGGGGGGGCCAGAGACCGGGGAGCTGTTTTTT. Translating gives CASSAGLAGGPETGELFF. Using reference TRBV5-1 and TRBJ2-2 for the parts outside the CDR3, the full variable domain is KAGVTQTPRYLIKTRGQQVTLSCSPISGHRSVSWYQQTPGQGLQFLFEYFSETQRNKGNFPGRFSGRQFSNSRSEMNVSTLELGDSALYLCASSAGLAGGPETGELFFGEGSRLTVL.